This T cell receptor beta chain was recovered during a study of blood T cell repertoires in COVID-19. The method was immunoSEQ multiplex PCR; TCRdb's version includes in-frame clones alone and lacks a portion of them. The sample yields roughly 60,000 clones, roughly 90% seen once. Material for sequencing was peripheral blood. This TCR was recovered from a man aged 55-75 years with active COVID-19.

The CDR3 is CASSSTLLAARTDTQYF. The CDR3 DNA reads TGTGCCAGCAGCTCCACCTTACTAGCGGCTCGCACAGATACGCAGTATTTT. The genes are TRBV7-3 and TRBJ2-3, with 8 nucleotides matching TRBD2. The CDR3 is made up of 17 amino acids. With V trimmed by 4 bases and J by 1 base, 10 bases remained unmatched. Germline CDR1 and CDR2: SGHTA and FQGTGA.